The rows below give T cell receptor beta chains drawn from one sample of a study of T cell repertoires in cytomegalovirus infection. What these receptors recognize is not known. TCRdb redid the calling of the reads with MiXCR, one entry per CDR3 protein. This table holds fewer than 850,000 distinct CDR3 sequences, around 29% found once. The specimen was cultured CD8+ T cells from PBMCs, collected from culture after CMV antigen stimulation. Every receptor here comes from a human donor in good health (CMV status not recorded). Some clones in this sample may be carry-over from other donors' samples. The CDR3 runs from the conserved cysteine through the conserved F or W. D genes are given only for firm matches. Where a row states a size, it is once, few, many or the class of an expanded clone; other rows omit it.

v_call	j_call	clone_size	d_call	cdr3_aa
TRBV6-8	TRBJ2-1	.	.	CASSYVGNNEQFF
TRBV19	TRBJ2-6	.	TRBD2	CASTFLSSGGLPFSGANVLTF
TRBV6-1	TRBJ1-4	.	.	CATKQGVIEKLFF
TRBV6-1	TRBJ1-1	.	.	CASRQRAGTEAFF
TRBV19	TRBJ1-3	.	.	CASSMGHRGKYTIYF
TRBV20-1	TRBJ1-1	.	.	CSARDLRGTEAFF
TRBV12-5	TRBJ1-1	many	.	CASGFQGNTEAFF
TRBV28	TRBJ2-2	few	.	CASSLTSLTGELFF
TRBV6-2/TRBV6-3	TRBJ1-2	.	.	CASRIFPTGNYGYTF
TRBV27	TRBJ1-1	.	.	CASSTLGDPEAFF
TRBV7-9	TRBJ2-7	many	.	CASSPTSYEQYF
TRBV29-1	TRBJ2-3	few	TRBD2	CSVELASGGADTQYF
TRBV7-9	TRBJ2-2	many	TRBD1	CASSHRGPTGELFF